This TCR beta chain was profiled in a study of CXCR3-negative and CXCR3-positive naive CD8 T cells. As for the study in general: For each library, about 1.5 +/- 0.3 million TRB reads were obtained, about 135 million in total.

Overall study findings and caveats: Compared with CXCR3-negative naive cells, CXCR3-positive naive cells showed more hydrophobic TRB CDR3s. Post-cryopreservation CXCR3 expression was partly diminished, and the bulk of assays employed fresh PBMCs. Memory cells diverged, while naive CXCR3-positive and CXCR3-negative cells had similar TRBV-TRBJ usage.

With UMI labels, 5' RACE was used to prepare the TRB cDNA libraries. TCRdb re-called the 5' RACE reads and gives one entry per CDR3 protein, without DNA. The repertoire table contains approximately 58,000 distinct CDR3 sequences. Details on this clonotype: Antigen specificity is unknown.

This TCR derives from a human donor in good health. Some clones in this sample may be carry-over from other donors' samples. Sample: naive CXCR3- CD8+ T cells from blood. Subset noted: CD45RO-CCR7+CD27+CD95- naive CD8+ T cells lacking CXCR3 (TNR3-).

Here the CDR3 reads CASSIGRLAELQETQYF. The chain links TRBV28 to TRBJ2-5; the D call of TRBD2 rests on TCRdb alone, since no DNA is present to check it. The CDR3 spans 17 residues. The germline V gene has CDR1 MDHEN and CDR2 SYDVKM. The full variable domain, with the rest looked up from reference TRBV28 and TRBJ2-5, is DVKVTQSSRYLVKRTGEKVFLECVQDMDHENMFWYRQDPGLGLRLIYFSYDVKMKEKGDIPEGYSVSREKKERFSLILESASTNQTSMYLCASSIGRLAELQETQYFGPGTRLLVL.